Sequencing of this T cell receptor beta chain was carried out in a study of monozygotic twins with inflammatory bowel disease. TCR libraries each used around 3.5 ug of total RNA. Amplification used two nested PCRs: 15 to 20 cycles, then 8 to 10 cycles, on TCRalpha/TCRbeta cDNA. TCRdb processed the 5' RACE reads again and assigns one entry to each CDR3 protein, with no DNA. Its listing shows tens of thousands of distinct CDR3 sequences. Someone took an approximately 2.3 ml blood sample from each of the donors. Unsorted whole blood yielded the total RNA, with T cells left unselected. The CDR3 loop spans 17 amino acids. CDR1 and CDR2 (germline): DFQATT, SNEGSKA (reference sequence).

The J gene is TRBJ2-5, the V gene TRBV20-1; TCRdb's assignment of TRBD2 cannot be checked, as there is no DNA. Material for sequencing was blood. This clonotype was sampled from a human donor with ulcerative colitis or Crohn's disease, or a healthy co-twin of an affected twin (not recorded which). The CDR3 here is CSASPLLPGLAKETQYF.